This TCR beta chain was identified in a study of blood T cells in healthy people across ages. Findings of the study overall: Diversity estimated from one million T cells was considered an underestimate.

A sample-barcoded 5' primer and a J-beta primer mix were used in a second PCR of roughly 6 to 11 cycles. Each cDNA molecule was tagged by a template-switch adaptor that had 12 random nucleotides. TCRdb redid the calling of the 5' RACE reads with MiXCR, one entry per CDR3 protein. The data hold 700,000 or so distinct CDR3 sequences, with roughly 20% observed a single time. Concerning this clonotype: Its target is not known. The junction shows a germline mismatch at one end, possibly a read error.

The TCR was taken from a man between 65 and 85 years old in good health. Source material: blood.

The CDR3 region is CSARAPLFNEKLVF. The DNA of the CDR3 is TGCAGTGCTAGAGCCCCCCTGTTTAATGAAAAACTGGTTTTT. The chain has TRBV20-1 and TRBJ1-4; D ambiguous. Germline V gene sequence: CDR1 DFQATT, CDR2 SNEGSKA (reference sequence). The CDR3 sequence is 14 residues long.